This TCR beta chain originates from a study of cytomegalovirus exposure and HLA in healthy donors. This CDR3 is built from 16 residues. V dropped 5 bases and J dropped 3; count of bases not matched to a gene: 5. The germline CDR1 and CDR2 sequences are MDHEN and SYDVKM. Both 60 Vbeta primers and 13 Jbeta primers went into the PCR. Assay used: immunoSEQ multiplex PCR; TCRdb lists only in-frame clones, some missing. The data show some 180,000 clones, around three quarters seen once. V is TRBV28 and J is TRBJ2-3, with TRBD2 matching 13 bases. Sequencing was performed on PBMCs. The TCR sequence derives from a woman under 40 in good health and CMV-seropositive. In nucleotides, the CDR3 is TGTGCCAGCAGTCTTACTAGCGGGGGGGCGACAGATACGCAGTATTTT. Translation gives CASSLTSGGATDTQYF.